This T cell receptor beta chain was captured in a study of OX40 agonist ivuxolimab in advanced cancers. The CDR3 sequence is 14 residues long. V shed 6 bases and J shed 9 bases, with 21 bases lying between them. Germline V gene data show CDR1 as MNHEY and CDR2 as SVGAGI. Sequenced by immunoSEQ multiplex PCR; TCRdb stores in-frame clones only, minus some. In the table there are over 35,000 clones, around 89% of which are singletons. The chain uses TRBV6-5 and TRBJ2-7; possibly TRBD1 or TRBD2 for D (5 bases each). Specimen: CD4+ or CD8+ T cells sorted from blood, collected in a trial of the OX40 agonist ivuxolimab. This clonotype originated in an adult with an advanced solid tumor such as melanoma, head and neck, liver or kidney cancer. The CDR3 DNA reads TGTGCCAGCAGCCCACCGGGGATACGGGGCGGGCAGTACTTC. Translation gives CASSPPGIRGGQYF.